This T cell receptor (beta chain) was found in a study of radiation and T cells in renal cell carcinoma. Study-level results: In blood, top tumor clones expanded by 2 weeks, shrinking by 4. Without pretreatment biopsies, baseline tumor clonotype presence was undetermined.

As to this clone: Its antigen is as yet unknown.

Only in-frame clones appear in the TCRdb table, and some are missing; sequencing was by immunoSEQ multiplex PCR. The sample lists 90,000 to 100,000 clones, 70% to 85% occurring once. The CDR3 loop spans 14 amino acids. Trimming stripped 0 bases from V and 2 bases from J, with 7 bases between. The germline V gene encodes CDR1 SSHAT and CDR2 FNYEAQ (reference sequence). The time point denotes: blood 4 weeks post-SBRT, at nephrectomy. Treatment described: 15 Gy SBRT to primary tumor, nephrectomy 4 weeks later. Nephrectomy followed 15 Gy stereotactic body radiation by 4 weeks. After SBRT, blood was collected at 2 and 4 weeks, plus baseline.

The input for sequencing was blood, taken from a patient whose treatment included radiotherapy and nephrectomy. The receptor's source is a man in his fifties or sixties with renal cell carcinoma. The J gene is TRBJ2-5, the V gene TRBV7-7, with D possibly TRBD1 on 6 matching bases. CDR3 nucleotides: TGTGCCAGCAGCTTAGCGGGGGCTCAAGAGACCCAGTACTTC. The encoded protein is CASSLAGAQETQYF.